A selection of T cell receptor beta chains follows, all from one sample in a study of OX40 agonist ivuxolimab in advanced cancers. Assay used: immunoSEQ multiplex PCR; TCRdb lists only in-frame clones, some missing. Found here are around 64,000 clones, around 83% of them singletons; the top ten hold around 5%. This specimen consisted of CD4+ or CD8+ T cells sorted from blood, obtained in a trial of the OX40 agonist ivuxolimab. The receptors shown here come from an adult with an advanced solid tumor such as melanoma, head and neck, liver or kidney cancer. The CDR3 runs from the conserved cysteine through the conserved F or W. A D gene is named only where the DNA matches it firmly. Only part of the rows carry a size: once, few, many, or a class if the clone is expanded.

size,J,D,V,CDR3,DNA
NA,TRBJ1-1,TRBD1,TRBV7-1,CASSLMGTGGNTEAFF,TGTGCCAGCAGTCTCATGGGGACAGGGGGAAACACTGAAGCTTTCTTT
NA,TRBJ2-3,TRBD2,TRBV10-3,CAIRAGTSETDTQYF,TGTGCCATCAGGGCGGGGACTAGCGAAACAGATACGCAGTATTTT
NA,TRBJ1-2,TRBD1,TRBV10-3,CAISWGQGSGYTF,TGTGCCATCAGCTGGGGACAGGGAAGTGGCTACACCTTC
NA,TRBJ1-2,TRBD1,TRBV5-5,CASSLPGQDLYGYTF,TGTGCCAGCAGCCTGCCGGGACAGGATCTCTATGGCTACACCTTC
once,TRBJ1-1,NA,TRBV18,CASSQQGMNTEAFF,TGTGCCAGCTCTCAACAGGGAATGAACACTGAAGCTTTCTTT
once,TRBJ2-7,NA,TRBV15,CATSRDLTIRGSSYEQYF,TGTGCCACCAGCAGAGATTTAACTATTCGGGGAAGCTCCTACGAGCAGTACTTC
NA,TRBJ1-2,NA,TRBV19,CASSSEIYGYTF,TGTGCCAGTAGTAGCGAGATCTATGGCTACACCTTC
NA,TRBJ2-2,NA,TRBV5-1,CASRRQANTGELFF,TGCGCCAGCAGGAGACAGGCGAACACCGGGGAGCTGTTTTTT
once,TRBJ1-1,NA,TRBV5-8,CASSFRGLGAFF,TGTGCCAGCAGCTTCCGGGGGTTAGGAGCTTTCTTT
few,TRBJ1-4,NA,TRBV7-9,CASSHGFRATNEKLFF,TGTGCCAGCAGTCATGGGTTTAGGGCAACTAATGAAAAACTGTTTTTT
NA,TRBJ2-7,NA,TRBV6-5,CASSKGVGEYEQYF,TGTGCCAGCTCTAAAGGGGTCGGCGAGTACGAGCAGTACTTC
few,TRBJ1-6,NA,TRBV9,CASSDVGSPLHF,TGTGCCAGCAGCGACGTGGGATCACCCCTCCACTTT
NA,TRBJ1-5,NA,TRBV27,CASSLSPNTPPQHF,TGTGCCAGCAGTTTAAGCCCCAACACTCCGCCCCAGCATTTT
NA,TRBJ1-3,NA,TRBV7-2,CASSLVVGLFSGNTIYF,TGTGCCAGCAGCTTAGTAGTGGGGTTGTTCTCTGGAAACACCATATATTTT
NA,TRBJ2-1,NA,TRBV5-1,CASRVQPGIGDNEQFF,TGCGCCAGCAGAGTACAGCCCGGTATTGGAGACAATGAGCAGTTCTTC
NA,TRBJ2-3,NA,TRBV5-6,CASTITGRGPDTQYF,TGTGCCAGCACAATAACAGGGCGGGGTCCTGATACGCAGTATTTT
NA,TRBJ1-1,NA,TRBV7-3,CASSPHLKTEAFF,TGTGCCAGCAGCCCTCATTTGAAAACTGAAGCTTTCTTT
NA,TRBJ2-7,TRBD1,TRBV4-2,CASSRIIGTGGYEQYF,TGTGCCAGCAGCCGTATTATCGGGACAGGGGGTTACGAGCAGTACTTC
NA,TRBJ1-4,NA,TRBV13,CASRQGGTVAEKLFF,TGTGCCAGCAGACAAGGTGGGACCGTCGCTGAAAAACTGTTTTTT
NA,TRBJ1-1,NA,TRBV5-1,CASSSRVGGNTEAFF,TGCGCCAGCAGCTCCAGGGTAGGGGGGAACACTGAAGCTTTCTTT
NA,TRBJ1-1,TRBD1,TRBV27,CASSLTATGLAFF,TGTGCCAGCAGTCTCACCGCGACAGGGTTAGCTTTCTTT
NA,TRBJ1-1,NA,TRBV10-2,CASSSQGIEAFF,TGCGCCAGCAGCTCACAGGGCATTGAAGCTTTCTTT
NA,TRBJ1-2,NA,TRBV7-2,CASSLGPNYGYTF,TGTGCCAGCAGCTTAGGCCCTAACTATGGCTACACCTTC
NA,TRBJ2-1,TRBD1,TRBV7-9,CASSLGQGIGEQFF,TGTGCCAGCAGCTTAGGACAGGGTATCGGTGAGCAGTTCTTC
NA,TRBJ2-7,NA,TRBV11-2,CASSLSGSYEQYF,TGTGCCAGCAGCTTGTCGGGGAGCTACGAGCAGTACTTC
NA,TRBJ1-2,TRBD1,TRBV6-1,CAITLPDRGGYGYTF,TGTGCCATTACACTACCTGACAGGGGCGGATATGGCTACACCTTC